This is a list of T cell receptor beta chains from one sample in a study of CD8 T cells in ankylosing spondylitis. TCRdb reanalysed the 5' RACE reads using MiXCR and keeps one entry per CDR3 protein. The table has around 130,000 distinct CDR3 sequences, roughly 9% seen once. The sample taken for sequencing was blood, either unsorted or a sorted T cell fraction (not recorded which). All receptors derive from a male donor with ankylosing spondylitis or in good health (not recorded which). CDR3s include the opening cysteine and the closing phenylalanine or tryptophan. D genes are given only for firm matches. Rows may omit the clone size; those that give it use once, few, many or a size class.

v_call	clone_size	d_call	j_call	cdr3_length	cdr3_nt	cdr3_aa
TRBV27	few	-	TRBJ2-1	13	TGTGCCAGCAGTGAGGGCGGGAAGGTTGAGCAGTTCTTC	CASSEGGKVEQFF
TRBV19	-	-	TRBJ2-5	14	TGTGCCAGTAGTATAAGCCAGGACACGGGGACCCAGTACTTC	CASSISQDTGTQYF
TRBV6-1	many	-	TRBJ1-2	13	TGTGCCAGCAGTGAAGCAGGGGAATATGGCTACACCTTC	CASSEAGEYGYTF
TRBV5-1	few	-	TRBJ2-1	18	TGCGCCAGCAGCACTAGACCGATGGGGCCCAATTCCTACAATGAGCAGTTCTTC	CASSTRPMGPNSYNEQFF
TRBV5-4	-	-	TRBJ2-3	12	TGTGCCAGCAGCACCCCCCGGGATACGCAGTATTTT	CASSTPRDTQYF
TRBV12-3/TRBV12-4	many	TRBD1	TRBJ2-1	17	TGTGCCAGCAGTTTAGCGCTGGGGACAGGGAAGGGTCCTGAGCAGTTCTTC	CASSLALGTGKGPEQFF
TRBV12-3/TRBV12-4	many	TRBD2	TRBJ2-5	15	TGTGCCAGCAGCCCACTAGCGGGGTGGGACGGGACCCAGTACTTC	CASSPLAGWDGTQYF
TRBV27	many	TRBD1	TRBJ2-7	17	TGTGCCAGCAGTCACGGGACAGAGGGGGTCGGCTGGGACGAGCAGTACTTC	CASSHGTEGVGWDEQYF
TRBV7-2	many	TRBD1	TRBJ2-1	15	TGTGCCAGCAGCTTACAGGGGGCAGTTTTCGATGAGCAGTTCTTC	CASSLQGAVFDEQFF
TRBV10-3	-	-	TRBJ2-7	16	TGTGCCATCAGTGGGGAGGTGCCGAGCACCCAAATAGAGCAGTACTTC	CAISGEVPSTQIEQYF
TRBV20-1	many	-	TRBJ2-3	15	TGCAGTGCAGGAGCTTGGGAGTTCGGCACAGATACGCAGTATTTT	CSAGAWEFGTDTQYF
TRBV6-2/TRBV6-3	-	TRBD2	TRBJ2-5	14	TGTGCCAGCAGACCGGGAGGGGGGCAAGAGACCCAGTACTTC	CASRPGGGQETQYF
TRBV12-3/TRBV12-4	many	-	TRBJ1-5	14	TGTGCCAGCAGTTTAGCGAAGACACGGGCGCCCCAGCATTTT	CASSLAKTRAPQHF
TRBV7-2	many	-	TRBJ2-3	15	TGTGCCAGCAGCGGGGCGGAGACACTCTCAGATACGCAGTATTTT	CASSGAETLSDTQYF
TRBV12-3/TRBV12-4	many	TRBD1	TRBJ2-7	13	TGTGCCAGCAGTTTATGGACAGGCTACGAGCAGTACTTC	CASSLWTGYEQYF
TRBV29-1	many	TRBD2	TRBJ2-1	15	TGCAGCGTTGTAGGTCTAGCGGTCTCCTACAATGAGCAGTTCTTC	CSVVGLAVSYNEQFF
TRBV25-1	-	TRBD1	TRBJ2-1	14	TGTGCCAGCAGTGAATCGGACAGGTACAATGAGCAGTTCTTC	CASSESDRYNEQFF
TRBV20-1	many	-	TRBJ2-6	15	TGCAGTGCTAGACAGATGATCTCTGGGGCCAACGTCCTGACTTTC	CSARQMISGANVLTF
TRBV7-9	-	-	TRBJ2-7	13	TGTGCCAGCAGCCAAGGGAACGCCTACGAGCAGTACTTC	CASSQGNAYEQYF
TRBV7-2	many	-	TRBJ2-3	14	TGTGCCAGCAGCTCACAAGGGCCCACAGATACGCAGTATTTT	CASSSQGPTDTQYF
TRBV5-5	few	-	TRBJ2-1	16	TGTGCCAGCAGCTTGGATGCCAGGAGCTCCTACAATGAGCAGTTCTTC	CASSLDARSSYNEQFF
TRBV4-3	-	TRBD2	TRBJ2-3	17	TGCGCCATCAGCCAAGGTTCGACTAGCGGGAGGACAGATACGCAGTATTTT	CAISQGSTSGRTDTQYF
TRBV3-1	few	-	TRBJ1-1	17	TGTGCCAGCAGCCAAGGATCCATATGGGGGCTAAGCACTGAAGCTTTCTTT	CASSQGSIWGLSTEAFF
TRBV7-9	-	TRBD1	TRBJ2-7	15	TGTGCCAGCAGCCGAACCCCCGGGACAGAATACGAGCAGTACTTC	CASSRTPGTEYEQYF
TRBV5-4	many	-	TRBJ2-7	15	TGTGCCAGCAGCCTGGACGCGGGACTTCCCTACGAGCAGTACTTC	CASSLDAGLPYEQYF
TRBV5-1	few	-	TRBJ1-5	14	TGCGCCAGCAGCCTGGGGACTCACAATCAGCCCCAGCATTTT	CASSLGTHNQPQHF
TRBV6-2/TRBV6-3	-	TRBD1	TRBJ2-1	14	TGTGCCAGCACGGACAGGTGGGGTTTGAATGAGCAGTTCTTC	CASTDRWGLNEQFF
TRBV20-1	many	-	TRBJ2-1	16	TGCAGTGCTAGCCCCCTAAGCGGATTCGACTACAATGAGCAGTTCTTC	CSASPLSGFDYNEQFF
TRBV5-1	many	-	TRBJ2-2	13	TGCGCCAGCACCAGGGGAAGGGCCGGGGAGCTGTTTTTT	CASTRGRAGELFF
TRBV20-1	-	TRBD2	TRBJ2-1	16	TGCAGTGCTAGTCCTAGTAGCGGGAAGTTTTTGAATGAGCAGTTCTTC	CSASPSSGKFLNEQFF
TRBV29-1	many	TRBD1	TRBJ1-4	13	TGCAGCGTTGGACAGGGTACTAATGAAAAACTGTTTTTT	CSVGQGTNEKLFF
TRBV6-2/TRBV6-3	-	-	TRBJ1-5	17	TGTGCCAGCACCTACGACCGGGTGACCGGTAGCAATCAGCCCCAGCATTTT	CASTYDRVTGSNQPQHF
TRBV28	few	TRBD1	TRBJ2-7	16	TGTGCCAGCAGTTTACTGCGGGACAGGGATCTTTACGAGCAGTACTTC	CASSLLRDRDLYEQYF
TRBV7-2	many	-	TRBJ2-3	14	TGTGCCAGCAGCTTAGACGGGAGCCAAGATACGCAGTATTTT	CASSLDGSQDTQYF
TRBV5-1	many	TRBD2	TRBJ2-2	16	TGCGCCAGCAGCTTAAGCGGGACCTTGAACACCGGGGAGCTGTTTTTT	CASSLSGTLNTGELFF
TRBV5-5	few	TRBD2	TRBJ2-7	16	TGTGCCAGCAGCCCCCGCCGGGGGGAGACCGGTTACGAGCAGTACTTC	CASSPRRGETGYEQYF
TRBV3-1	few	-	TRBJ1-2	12	TGTGCCAGCAGCCCTGGGGCCTATGGCTACACCTTC	CASSPGAYGYTF
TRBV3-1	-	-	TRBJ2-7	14	TGTGCCAGCAGCCAAGTTCAGGGGAGTTACGAGCAGTACTTC	CASSQVQGSYEQYF
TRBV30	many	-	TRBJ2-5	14	TGTGCCTGGAGTGACACTAGGGCGAGTGAGACCCAGTACTTC	CAWSDTRASETQYF
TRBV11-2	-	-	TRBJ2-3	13	TGTGCCAGCAGCTTTCGCCGGGGAGATACGCAGTATTTT	CASSFRRGDTQYF
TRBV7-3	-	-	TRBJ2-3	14	TGTGCCAGCAGCTCCCGGACTGTCACAGATACGCAGTATTTT	CASSSRTVTDTQYF
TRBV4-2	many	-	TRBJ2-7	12	TGTGCCAGCAGCCAAGACCCATACGAGCAGTACTTC	CASSQDPYEQYF
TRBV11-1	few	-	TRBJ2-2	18	TGTGCCAGCAGCTTAGCGCTCCGGACAGTAATAACACCCGGGGAGCTGTTTTTT	CASSLALRTVITPGELFF
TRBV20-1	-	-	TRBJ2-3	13	TGCAGTGCAGTACCGGCAACGTCAGATACGCAGTATTTT	CSAVPATSDTQYF
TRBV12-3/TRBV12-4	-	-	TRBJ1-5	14	TGTGCCAGCAGTTTAGGAGGGGTTCGGCAGCCCCAGCATTTT	CASSLGGVRQPQHF
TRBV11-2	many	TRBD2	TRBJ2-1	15	TGTGCCAGCAGCAGAGCCGGGACTAGCGTCGGTGAGCAGTTCTTC	CASSRAGTSVGEQFF
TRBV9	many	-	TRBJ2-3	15	TGTGCCAGCAGCGTAGTTGCTAGCGGCACAGATACGCAGTATTTT	CASSVVASGTDTQYF
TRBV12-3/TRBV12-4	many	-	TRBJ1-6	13	TGTGCCAGCAGCCTCCTCAGCAATTCACCCCTCCACTTT	CASSLLSNSPLHF